This T cell receptor beta chain was obtained from a study of shared clonotypes between healthy human individuals. General study points: Naive subsets typically showed greater estimated richness than memory subsets. A reduction in generation probabilities was seen for non-shared clonotypes relative to those shared by all four donors.

The CDR3 extends over 12 amino acids. V was clipped by 0 bases and J by 11 bases, with 10 bases between them. Germline V CDR1 and CDR2: SGHAT, FQNNGV. The authors distributed each subset's genomic DNA evenly over several immunoSEQ plates. Assay used: immunoSEQ multiplex PCR; TCRdb lists only in-frame clones, some missing. This sample yields some 2,500,000 clones, of which roughly 92% are seen a single time; around 0.38% belongs to the top ten. Of note for this clone: Its target is unknown.

This rearrangement joins TRBV11-2 to TRBJ1-1; D is unclear. This TCR was sampled from a man aged 18 to 35 in good health. Some clones in this sample may be carry-over from other donors' samples. Sequenced material: naive CD4+ T cells from PBMCs. As for subset: CD45RA+ positively selected. For the CDR3, the DNA is TGTGCCAGCAGCTTAGATACGTTCAGGGCTTTCTTT. Protein: CASSLDTFRAFF. Variable domain in full (rest from reference TRBV11-2 and TRBJ1-1): EAGVAQSPRYKIIEKRQSVAFWCNPISGHATLYWYQQILGQGPKLLIQFQNNGVVDDSQLPKDRFSAERLKGVDSTLKIQPAKLEDSAVYLCASSLDTFRAFFGQGTRLTVV.